The subject of this entry is one T cell receptor (beta chain). The antigen is undetermined. The data are from a study of T-cell memory formation after mild COVID-19. General study points: Among contracting clones, CD4+ were mainly CM/EM and CD8+ enriched in EMRA.

This CDR3 spans 13 amino acids. With V trimmed by 0 bases and J by 7 bases, 1 base remained unmatched. CDR1 SGDLS and CDR2 YYNGEE come from the germline V gene. TCRdb reprocessed the 5' RACE reads via MiXCR and lists one record per CDR3 protein. The sample shows about 190,000 distinct CDR3 sequences, about 17% of them seen only once. What was sequenced was PBMCs or a T cell subset sorted from them (not recorded which). This chain joins TRBV9 and TRBJ2-4; 7 bases align to TRBD1. The clonotype originates from an adult woman who had mild COVID-19 (a few samples of this study predate the infection). Cell type and time point are not known. The CDR3 nucleotides read TGTGCCAGCAGCGTAGGAGGGGGCAACATTCAGTACTTC. This gives the protein CASSVGGGNIQYF.